This is a list of T cell receptor beta chains from one sample in a study of T cell responses to AZD1222 COVID-19 vaccine. TCRdb keeps only in-frame clones here, not all; method: immunoSEQ multiplex PCR. The sample gives some 84,000 clones, roughly nine tenths of which show up once; 11% is in the top ten. The source material was peripheral blood, sampled 28 days after the second AZD1222 dose. Receptors originate from an adult who received the AZD1222 COVID-19 vaccine. The conserved cysteine and the conserved F or W are not part of the CDR3 here.

j_gene,v_gene,CDR3aa
TRBJ1-3,TRBV2,ASSLGVSQGNTIY
TRBJ1-4,TRBV19,ASSIGSANEKLF
TRBJ2-2,TRBV29-1,SVDTGGLAGHTGELF
TRBJ2-2,TRBV6-1,ASSDTSGGGSGELF
TRBJ2-6,TRBV15,ATSRDLSRSRANVLT
TRBJ2-7,TRBV5-1,ASRTGGAGVYEQY
TRBJ1-6,TRBV3-1/TRBV3-2,ASSQDRHRGNSPLH
TRBJ1-5,TRBV9,ASSAGGKGNQPQH
TRBJ2-7,TRBV5-4,ASSLDRGTYEQY
TRBJ2-7,TRBV5-4,ASSLDNYEQY
TRBJ2-5,TRBV5-6,ASSLRVVETQY